Listed here are 14 T cell receptor beta chains from one sample, sequenced in a study of blood T cell repertoires in COVID-19. Produced via immunoSEQ multiplex PCR; TCRdb's table is partial and in-frame only. In the table there are approximately 150,000 clones, about 85% of which are singletons. Sequenced input: peripheral blood. The receptors were sampled from a middle-aged man with acute or convalescent COVID-19.

Only a few counts were recorded for this clone. The chain joins TRBV5-1 to TRBJ2-3, with 8 bases aligning to TRBD2. This CDR3 comprises 12 residues. V trimming: 4 bases; J trimming: 10 bases; junction bases outside the gene matches: 5. Germline CDR1 SGHRS, CDR2 YFSETQ. The CDR3 protein is CASSVDGGAQYF. The DNA for the CDR3 is TGCGCCAGCAGCGTCGACGGGGGGGCGCAGTATTTT.

The genes are TRBV5-1 and TRBJ2-5; TRBD1 agrees at 9 bases. The junction had 4 bases not matched to a gene; V was cut back by 4 bases and J by 3 bases. The V gene's germline CDR1 is SGHRS and CDR2 YFSETQ. The CDR3 has 14 amino acids. The chain's CDR3 is CASSTGTGKETQYF. Here the CDR3 DNA reads TGCGCCAGCAGCACGGGGACAGGGAAAGAGACCCAGTACTTC.

This chain links TRBV5-8 with TRBJ1-5, with a weak D call TRBD1 (5 bases). CDR3 length: 15 amino acids. The V end was cut by 2 bases, the J end by 4 bases, with 13 bases between. Looked up from germline, CDR1 is SGHTS and CDR2 is YDEGEE. Here the CDR3 DNA reads TGTGCCAGCAGCTTTCGAGCGGGGGGGAATCAGCCCCAGCATTTT. Its translation: CASSFRAGGNQPQHF.

The chain has TRBV19 and TRBJ1-5; weak D call: TRBD1 (6 bases). The CDR3 runs to 14 residues. CDR1 is LNHDA, CDR2 SQIVND, per germline (reference sequence). V was shortened by 3 bases and J by 7 bases, with 13 bases between the two germline ends. The CDR3 nucleotides read TGTGCCAGTAGTATGTTCAGGGGAGGGCAGCCCCAGCATTTT. Amino acid sequence: CASSMFRGGQPQHF.

This sequence joins TRBV5-6 and TRBJ2-1; 8 bases are a match to TRBD1. V gave up 3 bases and J gave up 6 bases; unmatched junction bases: 14. The CDR3 contains 17 residues. Germline CDR1 SGHDT, CDR2 YYEEEE. CDR3 amino acids: CASSSPRARGPSNEQFF. DNA of the CDR3: TGTGCCAGCAGCTCCCCGCGGGCCAGGGGGCCCTCCAATGAGCAGTTCTTC. The variable domain in full, with the rest retrieved from reference TRBV5-6 and TRBJ2-1, is DAGVTQSPTHLIKTRGQQVTLRCSPKSGHDTVSWYQQALGQGPQFIFQYYEEEERQRGNFPDRFSGHQFPNYSSELNVNALLLGDSALYLCASSSPRARGPSNEQFFGPGTRLTVL.

CDR3 DNA: TGTGCCAGCCCAGATGAGCAGTTCTTC. Translating it yields CASPDEQFF. The chain uses TRBV7-9 and TRBJ2-1; D remains ambiguous. The CDR3 sequence is 9 residues long. The ends were cut back, 8 bases at V and 8 bases at J, with 4 bases in the middle. The germline V gene encodes CDR1 SEHNR and CDR2 FQNEAQ (reference sequence).

The CDR3 loop reads CASSTGANQPQHF. CDR3 nucleotides: TGTGCCAGCAGTACAGGGGCCAATCAGCCCCAGCATTTT. This rearrangement joins TRBV6-5 to TRBJ1-5, with 7 bases aligning to TRBD1. V trimming: 5 bases; J trimming: 3 bases; junction bases outside the gene matches: 1. The CDR3 is made up of 13 amino acids. CDR1 is MNHEY and CDR2 is SVGAGI in the germline V gene.

The chain links TRBV3-1 (or the pseudogene TRBV3-2) to TRBJ1-2, with D unclear. CDR1 and CDR2 (germline): LGHDT, YNNKEL (reference sequence). V lost 0 bases to trimming and J lost 5 bases, with 10 bases between them. This CDR3 comprises 14 residues. Here the CDR3 DNA reads TGTGCCAGCAGCCAAGATATTGGGAGATATGGCTACACCTTC. As protein: CASSQDIGRYGYTF.

The chain employs TRBV19 and TRBJ1-5; 9 positions agree with TRBD1. The germline V gene has CDR1 LNHDA and CDR2 SQIVND (reference sequence). Trimming cost V 5 bases and J 2 bases; bases outside gene matches: 1. The CDR3 sequence is 14 residues long. CDR3 nucleotide sequence: TGTGCCAGTAGTGGACAGGGGCGCAATCAGCCCCAGCATTTT. Its translation: CASSGQGRNQPQHF.

The chain couples TRBV19 to TRBJ2-3; 10 nucleotides align to TRBD1. Trimming took 7 bases from V and 8 from J; bases not matched to a gene: 6. CDR1 and CDR2 (germline): LNHDA, SQIVND (reference sequence). The CDR3 extends over 13 amino acids. The CDR3 region is CASTDRGQSTQYF. The CDR3 DNA follows: TGTGCCAGTACAGACAGGGGGCAGAGTACGCAGTATTTT.

The genes are TRBV28 and TRBJ1-2; 10 bases agree with TRBD1. From germline, CDR1 is MDHEN and CDR2 SYDVKM. Trimming took 7 bases from V and 5 from J; bases not matched to a gene: 7. This CDR3 region has 14 residues. CDR3 bases: TGTGCCAGCACCCTAAGGGGACAGGGGTATGGCTACACCTTC. Translating gives CASTLRGQGYGYTF.

The chain links TRBV6-2 or TRBV6-3 to TRBJ2-7; 10 bases fit TRBD1. The CDR3 is 15 residues long. V trimming: 5 bases; J trimming: 3 bases; junction bases outside the gene matches: 7. The germline V gene has CDR1 MNHEY and CDR2 SVGEGT. The CDR3 is CASSPTGTGVYEQYF. CDR3 DNA sequence: TGTGCCAGCAGTCCCACCGGGACAGGGGTCTACGAGCAGTACTTC.

The V call is TRBV5-1, the J call TRBJ2-2; 8 bases align to TRBD1. Germline V lookup: CDR1 SGHRS, CDR2 YFSETQ. V gave up 1 base and J gave up 0 bases; unmatched junction bases: 5. The CDR3 runs to 17 residues. The CDR3 DNA sequence: TGCGCCAGCAGCTTGTTCCGGACAGGGTCGAACACCGGGGAGCTGTTTTTT. It is translated as CASSLFRTGSNTGELFF.

This clone was picked up one time. The chain links TRBV7-2 to TRBJ2-1; D gene ambiguous. With 5 bases removed from V and 3 bases from J, the gap between germline ends came to 8 bases. The germline V gene encodes CDR1 SGHTA and CDR2 FQGNSA. The CDR3 is 13 amino acids. The CDR3 DNA reads TGTGCCAGCAGCCTTCCTAGCTACAATGAGCAGTTCTTC. The encoded protein is CASSLPSYNEQFF. Based on the CDR3 plus reference TRBV7-2 and TRBJ2-1, the full variable domain is GAGVSQSPSNKVTEKGKDVELRCDPISGHTALYWYRQSLGQGLEFLIYFQGNSAPDKSGLPSDRFSAERTGGSVSTLTIQRTQQEDSAVYLCASSLPSYNEQFFGPGTRLTVL.